Each of the 29 T cell receptor beta chains below was sequenced from the same sample in a study of shared clonotypes between healthy human individuals (TCRdb year 2020). The library was produced with the immunoSEQ multiplex PCR assay. This immuneACCESS table, as held by TCRdb, lists in-frame sequences with V and J called but not all clones. Of the missing ones, under half trace to an unresolved V gene in checked studies; the others have no known cause. Across this sample there are 2 million to 2.5 million clones, with 90% to 96% seen only once. The ten largest clones take up 0.1% to 0.15% of the sample. The sequenced material came from naive CD4+ T cells sorted from blood. The sample's cell subset or site label, in plain terms: CD45RA+ positively selected. These receptors were collected from a young man in good health.

The J gene is TRBJ1-4, the V gene TRBV5-1; 10 bases agree with TRBD1. With 5 bases clipped from V and 2 bases from J, the junction kept 12 bases outside the gene matches. Germline V gives CDR1 SGHRS, CDR2 YFSETQ. The CDR3 totals 18 residues. CDR3 bases: TGCGCCAGCAGACCGGGGTGGGACAGGGGTTCGACTAATGAAAAACTGTTTTTT. Protein sequence: CASRPGWDRGSTNEKLFF.

This rearrangement joins TRBV7-2 to TRBJ2-2; D not resolved. Germline V lookup: CDR1 SGHTA, CDR2 FQGNSA. Trimming stripped 2 bases from V and 3 bases from J, with 10 bases between. The CDR3 length is 15 residues. The chain's CDR3 is CASSLRGSHTGELFF. The CDR3 region has the DNA TGTGCCAGCAGCTTAAGAGGCAGCCACACCGGGGAGCTGTTTTTT.

The V and J genes are TRBV2 and TRBJ1-6; D is unclear. The germline gives CDR1 SNHLY, CDR2 FYNNEI. The CDR3 sequence is 12 residues long. V lost 8 bases and J 9 bases, leaving 11 bases between the germline ends. CDR3 residues: CASQVDPSPLHF. CDR3 DNA sequence: TGTGCCAGCCAAGTAGATCCTTCACCCCTCCACTTT. The complete variable domain, with remaining parts taken from reference TRBV2 and TRBJ1-6, reads EPEVTQTPSHQVTQMGQEVILRCVPISNHLYFYWYRQILGQKVEFLVSFYNNEISEKSEIFDDQFSVERPDGSNFTLKIRSTKLEDSAMYFCASQVDPSPLHFGNGTRLTVT.

The V gene is TRBV19, the J gene TRBJ1-1; 9 bases are a match to TRBD1. The CDR3 is made up of 17 amino acids. Trimming cost V 5 bases and J 0 bases; bases outside gene matches: 10. Germline V lookup: CDR1 LNHDA, CDR2 SQIVND (reference sequence). CDR3 in amino acids: CASSANRGLSMNTEAFF. CDR3 coding DNA: TGTGCCAGTAGTGCAAACAGGGGGCTGTCCATGAACACTGAAGCTTTCTTT.

This clone was recorded a few times. This rearrangement joins TRBV5-1 to TRBJ1-1, with 9 bases that match TRBD1. CDR1 and CDR2 (germline): SGHRS, YFSETQ. J gave up 1 base and V 0 bases, and 1 base lay outside the gene matches. This CDR3 is built from 15 residues. CDR3 amino acids: CASSLGDRENTEAFF. CDR3 coding DNA: TGCGCCAGCAGCTTGGGGGACAGGGAGAACACTGAAGCTTTCTTT.

The count of this clone is one. The same CDR3 arises from other DNA sequences in this sample as well. This sequence joins TRBV9 and TRBJ2-2, with TRBD2 matching over 7 bases. Trimming at V came to 1 base and at J to 5 bases, leaving 5 bases not matched to a gene. Germline V lookup: CDR1 SGDLS, CDR2 YYNGEE. CDR3 size: 15 residues. In DNA, the CDR3 is TGTGCCAGCAGCGTAATCGGCGGGGGAACCGGGGAGCTGTTTTTT. Amino acids: CASSVIGGGTGELFF. The entire variable domain, with the rest obtained from reference TRBV9 and TRBJ2-2, is as follows: DSGVTQTPKHLITATGQRVTLRCSPRSGDLSVYWYQQSLDQGLQFLIQYYNGEERAKGNILERFSAQQFPDLHSELNLSSLELGDSALYFCASSVIGGGTGELFFGEGSRLTVL.

The chain recombines TRBV7-6 with TRBJ2-2; D remains unclear. Per the germline V gene, CDR1 is SGHVS and CDR2 is FNYEAQ. This CDR3 contains 12 residues. V gave up 4 bases and J gave up 4 bases, with 4 bases separating them. The CDR3 sequence: CASSSATGELFF. The CDR3 DNA is TGTGCCAGCAGCTCCGCCACCGGGGAGCTGTTTTTT.

Notes on this clone: A read error may explain this, as a much larger clone is one base away. Different DNA sequences within this sample yield the same CDR3. The chain joins TRBV7-9 to TRBJ2-7; D is undetermined. The CDR3 runs 11 residues. From germline, CDR1 is SEHNR and CDR2 FQNEAQ (reference sequence). The V and J ends lost 4 bases and 2 bases respectively, with 3 bases between them. The CDR3: CASSSAYEQYF. CDR3 coding DNA: TGTGCCAGCAGCTCTGCCTACGAGCAGTACTTC.

This clone was detected only once. The chain uses TRBV6-1 and TRBJ1-2, with D possibly matching TRBD1 (6 bases). Germline V gene sequence: CDR1 MNHNS, CDR2 SASEGT. V dropped 10 bases and J dropped 8 bases, with 20 bases sitting between them. This CDR3 region has 13 residues. CDR3: CATTRGGAGGYTF. In DNA, the CDR3 is TGTGCCACCACAAGGGGGGGGGCTGGCGGCTACACCTTC.

The rearrangement links TRBV5-6 to TRBJ1-3; D is perhaps TRBD1 (6 bases). The CDR3 length is 16 residues. The V gene's germline CDR1 is SGHDT and CDR2 YYEEEE. Deletions cut 1 base from V and 4 bases from J, with 15 bases between. The CDR3 region is CASSLSSTGAGNTIYF. CDR3 in DNA: TGTGCCAGCAGCTTGTCCTCGACGGGGGCAGGAAACACCATATATTTT.

This clone occurred once. The chain combines TRBV5-4 with TRBJ2-2; D might be TRBD1 or TRBD2, each matching 5 bases. The CDR3 is 17 residues long. Germline loops: CDR1 SGHNT, CDR2 YYREEE (reference sequence). Deletions cut 0 bases from V and 3 bases from J, with 15 bases between. CDR3 sequence: CASSLAEGTRYTGELFF. The CDR3 region has the DNA TGTGCCAGCAGCTTGGCCGAAGGGACCAGATACACCGGGGAGCTGTTTTTT.

This clone is a singleton in its sample. The chain employs TRBV12-5 and TRBJ1-3; 8 bases fit TRBD1. CDR3 length: 15 amino acids. Germline-derived CDR1 and CDR2 are LGHNT and FRNRAP. V was clipped by 5 bases and J by 3 bases; unmatched bases: 6. The CDR3 spells CASGTGGVFGNTIYF. The CDR3 DNA sequence: TGTGCTAGTGGTACAGGGGGTGTCTTTGGAAACACCATATATTTT.

Remarks on this clone: The germline gene is not matched at one end of the junction; a read error may be the cause. The chain is built from TRBV6-5 and TRBJ2-1; possibly TRBD1 or TRBD2 for D (6 bases each). Germline loops: CDR1 MNHEY, CDR2 SVGAGI. CDR3 length equals 13 residues. For the CDR3, the DNA is TGTGCCAGCAGTTTCTTCCTGGGCAGGGGACTGATCTTC. The encoded protein is CASSFFLGRGLIF.

This chain joins TRBV7-9 and TRBJ2-3; D may correspond to TRBD1 or TRBD2 (7 bases each). The V end lost 5 bases, the J end lost 1 base, and 13 bases lay between the germline ends. The CDR3 spans 15 residues. CDR1 SEHNR and CDR2 FQNEAQ come from the germline V gene (reference sequence). In DNA form, the CDR3 reads TGTGCCAGCAGCCCAGGGGGGGTGGGCACAGATACGCAGTATTTT. Residues: CASSPGGVGTDTQYF.

A remark on this clone: The identical CDR3 is also encoded by other nucleotide sequences in the sample. The genes are TRBV7-2 and TRBJ2-7; 11 nucleotides line up with TRBD2. J gave up 2 bases and V 1 base, and 1 base lay outside the gene matches. The germline gives CDR1 SGHTA, CDR2 FQGNSA. The CDR3 covers 15 residues. The CDR3 nucleotides are TGTGCCAGCAGCTTAGTGACTAGCGGGACCTACGAGCAGTACTTC. Amino acids: CASSLVTSGTYEQYF.

V usage is TRBV2 and J usage is TRBJ1-2, with a possible D match to TRBD1 (6 bases). Germline values: CDR1 SNHLY, CDR2 FYNNEI. V dropped 1 base and J dropped 1 base, with 16 bases sitting between them. The CDR3 runs 17 residues. This chain's CDR3 is CASSEGRRGAGNYGYTF. For the CDR3, the DNA is TGTGCCAGCAGTGAAGGTCGTAGGGGGGCGGGTAACTATGGCTACACCTTC.

In DNA, the CDR3 is TGTGCCAGCTCACCATCTCAGGGGGAGAATGAAGCTTTCTTT. Protein sequence: CASSPSQGENEAFF. This chain links TRBV18 with TRBJ1-1; 7 bases line up with TRBD1. Germline CDR1 is KGHSH and CDR2 is LQKENI. This CDR3 contains 14 residues. The junction had 7 bases not matched to a gene; V was cut back by 2 bases and J by 7 bases. The full variable domain, rest sourced from reference TRBV18 and TRBJ1-1, is NAGVMQNPRHLVRRRGQEARLRCSPMKGHSHVYWYRQLPEEGLKFMVYLQKENIIDESGMPKERFSAEFPKEGPSILRIQQVVRGDSAAYFCASSPSQGENEAFFGQGTRLTVV.

V usage is TRBV27 and J usage is TRBJ1-1; TRBD1 might be the D (5 bases). Germline V gene lookup returns CDR1 MNHEY and CDR2 SMNVEV (reference sequence). The CDR3 spans 14 residues. V was clipped by 5 bases and J by 7 bases, with 17 bases between them. The CDR3 is CASSQTGRASEAFF. The CDR3 DNA reads TGTGCCAGCAGTCAAACGGGACGCGCTAGTGAAGCTTTCTTT.

The rearrangement joins TRBV7-2 to TRBJ2-5; 7 bases are shared with TRBD1. The CDR3 consists of 13 residues. CDR1 SGHTA and CDR2 FQGNSA come from the germline V gene. V shed 4 bases and J 3 bases; nucleotides not matched to a gene: 2. CDR3 nucleotides: TGTGCCAGCAGCTCCGGGACAGAAGAGACCCAGTACTTC. Protein product: CASSSGTEETQYF.

The count of this clone is one. The V gene is TRBV29-1, the J gene TRBJ2-3, with D hard to call. Germline V CDR1 and CDR2: SQVTM, ANQGSEA. The CDR3 loop spans 11 amino acids. V lost 5 bases, J lost 5 bases, and 8 bases lay in between. The CDR3 protein is CSVSLGDTQYF. The DNA of the CDR3 is TGCAGCGTTAGTCTGGGAGATACGCAGTATTTT.

V is TRBV5-1 and J is TRBJ2-1; TRBD2 might be the D (6 bases). The V end lost 0 bases, the J end lost 2 bases, and 12 bases lay between the germline ends. The CDR3 extends over 16 amino acids. The germline gives CDR1 SGHRS, CDR2 YFSETQ. The CDR3 bases are TGCGCCAGCAGCTTGGCCCCGCGGGGAACCTACAATGAGCAGTTCTTC. Translating it yields CASSLAPRGTYNEQFF.

This clone was observed a few times. The chain joins TRBV7-9 to TRBJ1-2; a weak D match, TRBD1 (6 bases). V was trimmed by 1 base and J by 7 bases, leaving 13 bases between them. The CDR3 spans 14 residues. Germline V lookup: CDR1 SEHNR, CDR2 FQNEAQ (reference sequence). CDR3 in DNA: TGTGCCAGCAGCTTAGATGCGGGGGCGAGTGGCTACACCTTC. Protein: CASSLDAGASGYTF.

Here the CDR3 reads CSATRQGSGTQYF. In DNA form, the CDR3 reads TGCAGCGCTACGAGACAGGGTAGCGGGACCCAGTACTTC. The chain couples TRBV29-1 to TRBJ2-5; weak D call: TRBD1 (7 bases). CDR1 and CDR2 from the germline V gene are SQVTM and ANQGSEA. Deletions cut 7 bases from V and 7 bases from J, with 19 bases between. This CDR3 has 13 amino acids.

This rearrangement joins TRBV6-5 to TRBJ1-4, with 7 nucleotides matching TRBD1. The CDR3 loop spans 13 amino acids. The V gene end was trimmed by 2 bases and the J gene end by 8 bases; junction bases not matched to a gene: 2. Germline CDR1 and CDR2: MNHEY and SVGAGI. CDR3 nucleotides: TGTGCCAGCAGTTACCAGGGGGGGGAAAAACTGTTTTTT. Translating gives CASSYQGGEKLFF.

CDR3 in DNA: TGCGCCAGCAGCGCGGACCAGGCTTCTAATGAAAAACTGTTTTTT. This codes for CASSADQASNEKLFF. The J gene is TRBJ1-4, the V gene TRBV5-1; D remains unclear. Trimming stripped 4 bases from V and 3 bases from J, with 13 bases between. Germline V lookup: CDR1 SGHRS, CDR2 YFSETQ. The CDR3 totals 15 residues.

In this sample, this clone turned up once. V gene TRBV18 combines with J gene TRBJ2-2; D is tentatively TRBD1 or TRBD2 (5 bases each). Between the trimmed V and J ends, which lost 4 bases and 4 bases, there was a span of 10 bases. The length of the CDR3 is 14 residues. Germline V gives CDR1 KGHSH, CDR2 LQKENI. DNA for the CDR3: TGTGCCAGCTCACTGGGGGTCTTCACCGGGGAGCTGTTTTTT. This sequence encodes CASSLGVFTGELFF.

CDR3 coding DNA: TGTGCCAGCAGCACTTCAGGGGTCACTGAAGCTTTCTTT. Protein product: CASSTSGVTEAFF. The rearrangement uses TRBV7-9 and TRBJ1-1, with D possibly being TRBD1 (6 bases). This CDR3 comprises 13 residues. V was clipped by 5 bases and J by 4 bases, with 11 bases between them. Per the germline V gene, CDR1 is SEHNR and CDR2 is FQNEAQ (reference sequence).

The chain links TRBV11-2 to TRBJ2-5; 10 nucleotides align to TRBD2. V was pared by 0 bases and J by 6 bases, with 7 bases of the junction left unmatched. The CDR3 is made up of 16 amino acids. Germline V CDR1 and CDR2: SGHAT, FQNNGV. The CDR3 loop reads CASSLDRVAGGKTQYF. CDR3 bases: TGTGCCAGCAGCTTAGATAGGGTAGCGGGGGGAAAGACCCAGTACTTC.

The V call is TRBV5-1, the J call TRBJ1-1; D remains unclear. Trimming cost V 4 bases and J 5 bases, with 21 bases left between them. Germline V lookup: CDR1 SGHRS, CDR2 YFSETQ. CDR3 length: 16 residues. The CDR3 sequence: CASSPATVIGATEAFF. The CDR3 DNA sequence: TGCGCCAGCAGCCCGGCAACAGTGATTGGAGCTACTGAAGCTTTCTTT. Complete variable domain (other parts from reference TRBV5-1 and TRBJ1-1): KAGVTQTPRYLIKTRGQQVTLSCSPISGHRSVSWYQQTPGQGLQFLFEYFSETQRNKGNFPGRFSGRQFSNSRSEMNVSTLELGDSALYLCASSPATVIGATEAFFGQGTRLTVV.